The source of this T cell receptor (beta chain) is a study of blood T cell repertoires in COVID-19. At the level of the study: Sources were T cells, B-cell-depleted T cells, or PBMCs; the material itself was cDNA or gDNA.

In the source study's methods: Estimation of nucleated cell counts was performed using reference gene primer amplification. Method: immunoSEQ multiplex PCR; TCRdb's copy keeps in-frame clones and lacks some. The V and J calls and clone size come from that table; D and trimming were worked out from the DNA. The sample gives over 11,000 clones, roughly 91% of which show up once; 8.1% is in the top ten. What was sequenced was peripheral blood. The receptor's source is a human donor in a cohort sampled during active COVID-19.

The CDR3, as DNA: TGTGCCAGCAGTTTAAGGCGGGCTCAGCCCCAGCATTTT. Translation gives CASSLRRAQPQHF. The J gene is TRBJ1-5, the V gene TRBV12-3 or TRBV12-4; D gene unclear. CDR3 length equals 13 residues. V lost 2 bases and J 6 bases, leaving 8 bases between the germline ends.